The entry below gives a single TCR beta chain sequence along with its context. The antigen remains unidentified. Assay: immunoSEQ multiplex PCR; the TCRdb copy retains only in-frame clones and omits some. The table records tens of thousands of clones, 75% to 95% of them present only once. The sorted regulatory T cells were CD4+, CD25-high and CD127-low, with genomic DNA sequenced. Trimming took off 5 bases at V and 1 base at J, with 14 bases between the two ends. CDR1 and CDR2 (germline): SGHTA, FQGNSA. This CDR3 contains 15 residues. The data stem from a study of regulatory and conventional T cells in RAG deficiency. Study results and limitations: Omenn CD25-high CD127-low cells may be activated cells, not true Tregs. Omenn patients showed >75% Treg-Tconv overlap and shorter CDR3 lengths.

The same sample was also studied in work on regulatory T cells. That study adds: The primer mix had 52 TRBV and 13 TRBJ primers. Patient repertoires had restricted TRB V-J pairs and skewed V and J usage, most in Tregs.

Sequences were obtained from Tregs sorted from blood. The gene calls are TRBV7-2 and TRBJ1-1, with D possibly TRBD1 on 5 matching bases. This receptor was identified in a human donor in good health. CDR3 sequence: CASSLRTGRNTEAFF. In nucleotides, the CDR3 is TGTGCCAGCAGCCTTAGAACAGGAAGGAACACTGAAGCTTTCTTT.